A single T cell receptor beta chain is shown here with its context. This sample was taken from a study of blood T cell repertoires in COVID-19. The V and J ends lost 5 bases and 1 base respectively, with 11 bases between them. CDR1 is PRHDT and CDR2 is FYEKMQ in the germline V gene (reference sequence). The CDR3 extends over 14 amino acids. The assay was immunoSEQ multiplex PCR, and TCRdb's table has in-frame clones only and misses some. The table includes about 26,000 clones, 90% detected once. This TCR was sampled from a man in his 70s with acute or convalescent COVID-19. This rearrangement joins TRBV13 to TRBJ1-1; D remains ambiguous. The sequencing sample was made of peripheral blood. This CDR3 reads CASSRQARNTEAFF. The CDR3 DNA sequence: TGTGCCAGCAGCCGTCAGGCACGGAACACTGAAGCTTTCTTT.